This TCR beta chain was found in a study of T cells expressing NK-cell markers. About the research overall: The TCR beta repertoires were obtained from sorted CD3+CD56+NKG2C+, CD3+CD56+NKG2C- and CD3+CD56-NKG2C+ T cells. Sequencing covered eight donors, seven HCMV-seropositive and one seronegative.

To note about this clonotype: Its antigen is not identified.

No DNA is given; TCRdb re-called the 5' RACE reads and lists each CDR3 protein once. The sample totals 200,000 to 300,000 distinct CDR3 sequences; its top ten clones hold about 0.4%. Overall study results and limits: Several of the donors also had these clonotypes leading their CD3+CD56-NKG2C+ fraction.

CDR1 WNHNN and CDR2 SYGVQD come from the germline V gene (reference sequence). The CDR3 loop spans 15 amino acids. Sequencing used blood T cells: a sorted CD56 or NKG2C T cell subset, CD4+ or CD8+ T cells, or bulk PBMC T cells (not recorded which). This rearrangement joins TRBV10-1 to TRBJ2-3; checking the TCRdb D call of TRBD1 is not possible without DNA. The clonotype originates from a man younger than 35 in good health. CDR3 residues: CASAPGTVSTDTQYF.